This T cell receptor (beta chain) was captured by sequencing in a study of glioma-infiltrating T cells. Study-level information: Samples included WHO grade II oligodendrogliomas or astrocytomas and initial-diagnosis grade IV glioblastomas. Dexamethasone exposure before glioma surgery was limited to six or fewer days. Study-wide findings and caveats: Very few CDR3 sequences were shared between tissue and blood.

This clonotype has a count of ten or more. Antigen unknown. Germline assignment: CDR1 MDHEN and CDR2 SYDVKM. This CDR3 region has 12 residues. Trimming removed 2 bases from V and 4 bases from J, with 6 bases in between. Using RNA template, CDR3s of TCR alpha and beta were amplified with iRepertoire arm-PCR. One-step reverse transcription and amplification started from approximately 100-400 ng of tissue mRNA or PBMC total RNA. TCRdb reanalysed the multiplex PCR reads using MiXCR and keeps one entry per CDR3 protein. The data contain roughly 350,000 distinct CDR3 sequences, less than 50% of them singletons.

V and J are TRBV28 and TRBJ2-7, with D hard to call. The sequence came from a human donor with low-grade glioma or glioblastoma, undergoing nonglioma brain surgery, or in good health (not recorded which). Material: glioma tissue, nonneoplastic brain tissue, or PBMCs (not recorded which). The CDR3 loop is CASSLNGYEQYF. DNA of the CDR3: TGTGCCAGCAGTTTAAATGGTTACGAGCAGTACTTC.